The 25 T cell receptor beta chains below were found in one sample sequenced in a study of blood T cell repertoires in COVID-19. The data were produced by immunoSEQ multiplex PCR, yet TCRdb's version contains in-frame clones alone and is incomplete. This table has roughly 250,000 clones, 70% to 90% appearing once. Sequencing input: PBMCs or T cells enriched from blood (not recorded which). The receptors derive from a woman between 25 and 40 years old who had recovered from COVID-19.

V usage is TRBV19 and J usage is TRBJ2-5; a possible D gene is TRBD2 (6 bases). Trimming took 8 bases from V and 4 from J, leaving 20 bases between them. Germline lookup yields CDR1 LNHDA and CDR2 SQIVND (reference sequence). This CDR3 is built from 15 residues. The CDR3 DNA sequence: TGTGCCAGTCGGTTCTTGGGAGGAAGCGGAGAGACCCAGTACTTC. Amino acid sequence: CASRFLGGSGETQYF. Full variable domain (remainder filled in from reference TRBV19 and TRBJ2-5): DGGITQSPKYLFRKEGQNVTLSCEQNLNHDAMYWYRQDPGQGLRLIYYSQIVNDFQKGDIAEGYSVSREKKESFPLTVTSAQKNPTAFYLCASRFLGGSGETQYFGPGTRLLVL.

The genes are TRBV19 and TRBJ2-5; 8 nucleotides agree with TRBD1. V was clipped by 6 bases and J by 5 bases; unmatched bases: 5. The germline V gene encodes CDR1 LNHDA and CDR2 SQIVND (reference sequence). This CDR3 spans 13 amino acids. The CDR3 here is CASRQGARETQYF. In DNA, the CDR3 is TGTGCCAGTAGGCAGGGGGCGCGGGAGACCCAGTACTTC.

The chain has TRBV19 and TRBJ1-2; perhaps TRBD1 as D (5 bases). The CDR3 spans 15 residues. The V gene's germline CDR1 is LNHDA and CDR2 SQIVND (reference sequence). V was pared by 2 bases and J by 2 bases, with 12 bases between. Written as DNA, the CDR3 is TGTGCCAGTAGTATAACAAGGGGCAGAAACTATGGCTACACCTTC. Amino acid sequence: CASSITRGRNYGYTF.

The table lists this clone with a count of one. The chain links TRBV27 to TRBJ1-4, with 7 positions matching TRBD1. The CDR3 covers 13 residues. The V segment lost 4 bases and the J segment 8 bases; nucleotides outside the gene matches: 4. Germline V gene data show CDR1 as MNHEY and CDR2 as SMNVEV (reference sequence). The CDR3 sequence: CASSSRGEEKLFF. As DNA, the CDR3 is TGTGCCAGCAGTTCCAGGGGGGAGGAAAAACTGTTTTTT.

This clone was seen only once. The chain is built from TRBV28 and TRBJ1-2; D gene uncertain. The CDR3 has 15 amino acids. Germline assignment: CDR1 MDHEN and CDR2 SYDVKM. V was trimmed by 2 bases and J by 4 bases, leaving 14 bases between them. CDR3 coding DNA: TGTGCCAGCAGTTTAGGCAGGCAGATTTTCTATGGCTACACCTTC. Amino acid sequence: CASSLGRQIFYGYTF.

This sequence joins TRBV5-4 and TRBJ2-7, with D perhaps TRBD2 (6 bases). The CDR3 is made up of 14 amino acids. Per the germline V gene, CDR1 is SGHNT and CDR2 is YYREEE (reference sequence). V was clipped by 0 bases and J by 0 bases, with 7 bases between them. The CDR3 here is CASSLDGSSYEQYF. As DNA, the CDR3 is TGTGCCAGCAGCTTGGACGGGAGCTCCTACGAGCAGTACTTC.

This clone came up a few times. This chain connects TRBV10-3 to TRBJ1-6; D remains unclear. Trimming removed 3 bases from V and 9 bases from J, with 15 bases in between. This CDR3 has 15 amino acids. CDR1 is ENHRY and CDR2 is SYGVKD in the germline V gene. The CDR3 protein is CAISDPPQLGSPLHF. The CDR3 nucleotides read TGTGCCATCAGTGACCCTCCGCAACTCGGTTCACCCCTCCACTTT.

J is TRBJ2-1 and V is TRBV12-5, with D perhaps TRBD2 (5 bases). The CDR3 covers 14 residues. From germline, CDR1 is LGHNT and CDR2 FRNRAP. The V end was cut by 8 bases, the J end by 6 bases, with 17 bases between. Written as DNA, the CDR3 is TGTGCTAGTAGAGAAGGCCTTGGAGGCAATGAGCAGTTCTTC. It translates to CASREGLGGNEQFF.

The chain recombines TRBV9 with TRBJ2-2; TRBD2 matches at 9 bases. CDR1 is SGDLS, CDR2 YYNGEE, per germline. Trimming took 2 bases from V and 3 from J; bases not matched to a gene: 2. The CDR3 loop spans 15 amino acids. The CDR3 protein is CASSVGGRDTGELFF. The CDR3 DNA sequence: TGTGCCAGCAGCGTGGGCGGGAGGGACACCGGGGAGCTGTTTTTT.

The rearrangement uses TRBV27 and TRBJ1-2; D call uncertain. Germline CDR1 and CDR2: MNHEY and SMNVEV (reference sequence). The CDR3 loop spans 13 amino acids. Trimming stripped 3 bases from V and 7 bases from J, with 12 bases between. The CDR3 bases are TGTGCCAGCAGTTTTCGGGGAGGCGGTGGCTACACCTTC. It translates to CASSFRGGGGYTF.

V usage is TRBV5-1 and J usage is TRBJ1-6; 10 bases agree with TRBD1. The CDR3 length is 15 residues. V lost 4 bases and J lost 10; bases outside the gene matches: 8. CDR1 and CDR2 from the germline V gene are SGHRS and YFSETQ. CDR3 in DNA: TGCGCCAGCAGCCGCGGGACAGGGGAGAGCTCACCCCTCCACTTT. Translation gives CASSRGTGESSPLHF.

The chain is built from TRBV18 and TRBJ1-1, with D tentatively TRBD1 (5 bases). This CDR3 spans 12 amino acids. The V gene's germline CDR1 is KGHSH and CDR2 LQKENI. The germline V and J ends were trimmed by 11 bases and 3 bases, with 13 bases remaining between them. CDR3 loop: CASGGTDTEAFF. The DNA for the CDR3 is TGTGCCTCAGGAGGGACTGACACTGAAGCTTTCTTT.

V usage is TRBV30 and J usage is TRBJ1-2; TRBD1 agrees at 7 bases. The CDR3 spans 13 residues. The ends lost 3 bases at V and 5 bases at J; junction bases unmatched: 6. CDR1 is GTSNPN and CDR2 is SVGIG in the germline V gene (reference sequence). In nucleotides, the CDR3 is TGTGCCTGGAGGACAGGGCCCATTTATGGCTACACCTTC. Protein sequence: CAWRTGPIYGYTF.

The chain has TRBV5-1 and TRBJ1-4, with TRBD1 matching 9 bases. CDR3 length: 16 residues. The germline gives CDR1 SGHRS, CDR2 YFSETQ. V was clipped by 0 bases and J by 5 bases; unmatched bases: 5. The CDR3: CASSLAATGGNEKLFF. CDR3 nucleotides: TGCGCCAGCAGCTTGGCTGCAACAGGGGGCAATGAAAAACTGTTTTTT.

The CDR3 sequence: CASSGYRQSTTETQYF. The DNA for the CDR3 is TGTGCCAGCAGCGGATACCGACAGTCAACGACCGAGACCCAGTACTTC. V is TRBV9 and J is TRBJ2-5, with D possibly being TRBD1 (5 bases). The CDR3 totals 16 residues. Trimming cost V 3 bases and J 5 bases, with 20 bases left between them. The germline V gene has CDR1 SGDLS and CDR2 YYNGEE.

V usage is TRBV28 and J usage is TRBJ1-3; TRBD1 might be the D (6 bases). There are 17 residues in the CDR3. V was shortened by 5 bases and J by 0 bases, with 17 bases between the two germline ends. Germline values: CDR1 MDHEN, CDR2 SYDVKM. The CDR3 loop is CASSHHGGSLSGNTIYF. The DNA of the CDR3 is TGTGCCAGCAGTCACCATGGGGGCTCCCTCTCTGGAAACACCATATATTTT.

This sequence joins TRBV11-2 and TRBJ1-2; 7 bases are a match to TRBD1. The germline gives CDR1 SGHAT, CDR2 FQNNGV. The CDR3 length is 14 residues. Trimming at V came to 3 bases and at J to 1 base, leaving 2 bases not matched to a gene. The CDR3 here is CASSLDRNNYGYTF. The CDR3 DNA reads TGTGCCAGCAGCTTGGACAGGAATAACTATGGCTACACCTTC.

This clone was picked up a small number of times. The gene calls are TRBV3-1 (or the pseudogene TRBV3-2) and TRBJ1-6; 7 bases line up with TRBD1. V shed 1 base and J 9 bases; nucleotides not matched to a gene: 6. The length of the CDR3 is 15 residues. The V gene's germline CDR1 is LGHDT and CDR2 YNNKEL (reference sequence). This chain's CDR3 is CASSQGGRGSSPLHF. The CDR3 DNA is TGTGCCAGCAGCCAAGGCGGCAGGGGGTCTTCACCCCTCCACTTT.

The chain recombines TRBV3-1 (or the pseudogene TRBV3-2) with TRBJ2-3; 13 nucleotides line up with TRBD2. The germline V gene has CDR1 LGHDT and CDR2 YNNKEL (reference sequence). The CDR3 extends over 16 amino acids. J gave up 3 bases and V 4 bases, and 4 bases lay outside the gene matches. This CDR3 is CASSPGLAGRTDTQYF. The DNA for the CDR3 is TGTGCCAGCAGCCCGGGACTAGCGGGGCGTACAGATACGCAGTATTTT.

V gene TRBV5-1 combines with J gene TRBJ2-2, with D possibly TRBD1 on 5 matching bases. Germline V CDR1 and CDR2: SGHRS, YFSETQ. Trimming removed 4 bases at V and 2 bases at J, with 9 bases between. The CDR3 length is 14 residues. The DNA of the CDR3 is TGCGCCAGCAGCGAAGGACACAACACCGGGGAGCTGTTTTTT. Its protein product is CASSEGHNTGELFF.

This clone was recorded once. The V and J genes are TRBV12-3 or TRBV12-4 and TRBJ2-2; D is possibly TRBD1 (6 bases). CDR3 length: 13 amino acids. V gave up 7 bases and J gave up 5 bases, with 11 bases separating them. The CDR3 protein is CASTLRGTGELFF. CDR3 coding DNA: TGTGCCAGCACCCTAAGGGGGACCGGGGAGCTGTTTTTT.

This clone was counted once. This sequence joins TRBV5-1 and TRBJ1-1, with 10 bases aligning to TRBD1. Germline V gives CDR1 SGHRS, CDR2 YFSETQ. The CDR3 extends over 15 amino acids. The trim removed 4 bases at V and 1 base at J, leaving 4 bases unmatched. The CDR3 DNA sequence: TGCGCCAGCAGCGACAGGGGGCAGGAGAACACTGAAGCTTTCTTT. Amino acids: CASSDRGQENTEAFF.

V and J are TRBV7-8 and TRBJ2-2; D might be TRBD2 (6 bases). The CDR3 is 15 residues long. Trimming removed 2 bases from V and 5 bases from J, with 12 bases in between. Germline CDR1 reads SGHVS; CDR2 reads FQNEAQ. CDR3 DNA: TGTGCCAGCAGCTTAAATAGCGGAGAAACCGGGGAGCTGTTTTTT. This translates into CASSLNSGETGELFF.

This clone was detected once. The gene calls are TRBV28 and TRBJ1-4, with 11 bases fitting TRBD1. The CDR3 is 14 amino acids. Trimming removed 4 bases from V and 7 bases from J; junction bases left unmatched: 2. Germline assignment: CDR1 MDHEN and CDR2 SYDVKM. CDR3 in amino acids: CASSSGTGGEKLFF. The CDR3 DNA reads TGTGCCAGCAGTTCCGGGACAGGGGGTGAAAAACTGTTTTTT.

This sequence joins TRBV3-1 (or the pseudogene TRBV3-2) and TRBJ1-4; 7 bases align to TRBD1. The length of the CDR3 is 15 residues. The germline gives CDR1 LGHDT, CDR2 YNNKEL (reference sequence). V shed 1 base, J shed 10 bases, and the junction held 9 bases outside the gene matches. CDR3 coding DNA: TGTGCCAGCAGCCAAGCGACAGGGATTTTCGGAAAACTGTTTTTT. It encodes CASSQATGIFGKLFF.